The clone carrying this TCR beta chain has a handful of counts. These data come from a study of regulatory T cells in long-lasting Graves disease. Assembly of TCR beta libraries relied on iRepertoire HTBI primers together with Arm-PCR of CDR3 regions. TCRdb analysed the multiplex PCR reads with MiXCR anew, one entry per CDR3 protein. The sample contains a few hundred thousand distinct CDR3 sequences, 18% of which appear only once. Deletions cut 4 bases from V and 13 bases from J, with 20 bases between. Germline V gives CDR1 MGHRA, CDR2 YSYEKL. The CDR3 has 15 residues. Regarding time point: newly diagnosed GD, antithyroid drugs for less than 3 months. RNA isolated from PBMCs was used to make the TCR library. The sample also formed part of further work on T cells in Graves' hyperthyroidism and ophthalmopathy.

The clonotype originates from a woman in her twenties or thirties with Graves disease. The specimen comprised peripheral blood mononuclear cells (PBMCs), sampled at new diagnosis, from a patient treated with antithyroid drugs. The gene calls are TRBV4-1 and TRBJ1-6, with a weak D call TRBD1 (6 bases). The CDR3 sequence: CASSPRTVQKSPLHF. CDR3 coding DNA: TGCGCCAGCAGCCCCAGGACAGTGCAGAAGAGTCCCCTCCACTTT.